This T cell receptor (beta chain) was found in a study of beta chain features in type 1 diabetes. Study findings and constraints: TCRB CDR3s from Type 1 diabetes patients were moderately but significantly shorter in all four CD4+ subsets.

Turning to this clone: Its antigen is still unknown.

The study reverse transcribed the entire isolated RNA, so it sequenced expressed TCRB transcripts. Using immunoSEQ multiplex PCR, the repertoire was profiled, and TCRdb retains in-frame clones only, with some absent. The profile shows about 340,000 clones, 9.3% of them singletons. Germline CDR1 reads SGHRS; CDR2 reads YFSETQ. The CDR3 spans 12 residues. The V and J ends lost 2 bases and 4 bases respectively, with 5 bases between them. This clonotype was obtained from a man aged 25 to 40 with type 1 diabetes. Sequencing was carried out using central memory CD4+ T cells from blood. V gene TRBV5-1 combines with J gene TRBJ2-3; D gene ambiguous. CDR3 in DNA: TGCGCCAGCAGCTTACACGCAGATACGCAGTATTTT. Its translation: CASSLHADTQYF. The complete variable domain, with remaining parts taken from reference TRBV5-1 and TRBJ2-3, reads KAGVTQTPRYLIKTRGQQVTLSCSPISGHRSVSWYQQTPGQGLQFLFEYFSETQRNKGNFPGRFSGRQFSNSRSEMNVSTLELGDSALYLCASSLHADTQYFGPGTRLTVL.